The source of this TCR beta chain is a study of T-cell memory formation after mild COVID-19. General observations from the study: Later expanders leaned CD4+, whereas clones that contracted between day 15 and 85 were balanced CD4/CD8. Memory from before infection featured some responding clones, which suggests cross-reactive memory joined. The CD4+ clones that contracted clustered mainly within CM and EM, and the CD8+ clones concentrated in EMRA. Confirmation was lacking for SARS-CoV-2 specificity of second-wave clones that peaked on day 37.

TCRdb re-called the 5' RACE reads through MiXCR, storing one row per CDR3 protein. The data show roughly 110,000 distinct CDR3 sequences, with about a sixth seen just once and 28% held by the top ten. In regard to this clonotype: What it binds is not known.

V shed 2 bases, J shed 4 bases, and the junction held 7 bases outside the gene matches. Germline CDR1 is LGHNA and CDR2 is YNFKEQ. The CDR3 length is 16 residues. The sample comprised PBMCs or a T cell subset sorted from them (not recorded which). This receptor was identified in an adult woman who had mild COVID-19 (a few samples of this study predate the infection). Cell type and time point are not known. The gene calls are TRBV4-2 and TRBJ2-5, with 10 bases fitting TRBD2. CDR3 DNA sequence: TGTGCCAGCAGCCAACTCCCGGGACTAGCGTCAGAGACCCAGTACTTC. The encoded protein is CASSQLPGLASETQYF.